This T cell receptor (beta chain) appears in the sequencing data of a study of HIV-infected patients and healthy controls (dated by TCRdb to the mid-2010s). The study in broad terms: Whether deep TCR repertoire sequencing of small blood samples from HIV patients could capture immune perturbation and reconstitution was tested in the study. Study-level results and caveats: MAIT cell alpha-chain CDR3s were present at high frequency in healthy controls but severely depleted in HIV+ repertoires. The dynamics of distinct T-cell subpopulations could not be separated, and sequencing depth was restricted, because whole blood was used. HIV-associated CDR3s exhibited a significant reduction in frequency during therapy, whereas CMV-associated CDR3s exhibited no significant change, although the majority increased in frequency. Compared with controls, HIV-infected patients showed significantly different mean usage of eight alpha and eight beta V genes. Oligoclonality may be reflected in the significantly higher mean Gini indices of HIV-infected repertoires compared with controls. The observed differences in diversity could not be explained by the slight differences in age and sex profiles between the study cohorts. In HIV-infected patients, the apparent post-therapy recovery of the Gini index was not replicated in size-matched repertoire data. Healthy control repertoires showed roughly threefold more distinct CDR3s and higher Shannon diversity than untreated HIV+ repertoires. Processing included only sixteen HIV-infected individuals, and this was regarded by the authors as a major limit on how widely the findings apply. In the study, no determination of donor HLA types was made. In the samples, alpha-beta chain pairing was left undetermined. Healthy controls shared more CDR3s between individuals than HIV+ patients, by Jaccard index and by count of highly shared sequences. Rare events from HIV-infected data received too much weight under size-matching, and comparisons were complicated by unequal numbers of distinct sequences between patients and controls.

Including the terminal cysteine and phenylalanine, the CDR3 comprises 17 residues. The sequence is cut down to CDR3 DNA, 51 bases in frame from base 1. V has 5 bases trimmed and J has 0 bases trimmed; junction bases matching no gene number 12. As encoded in the germline V gene, CDR1 is SGHDT while CDR2 is YYEEEE. Whole blood was used without cell fractionation, so all unsorted peripheral T cells were reflected in the repertoire. As controls, ten healthy donors without infection were sampled, and about 40% of the ten donors were sampled a second time approximately 13 weeks later. For RNA extraction, an approximately 2.5 ml sample of peripheral blood was drawn into Tempus tubes. The TURBO-DNase kit was used to remove leftover genomic DNA, and GLOBINclear was used to deplete globin mRNA. 400 to 550 ng RNA was reverse transcribed with SuperScript III using primers against the alpha and beta constant regions. Separate libraries for the alpha and beta chains were generated through chain-specific third strand synthesis that incorporated multiplexing indices. In the protocol, all rearrangements within a chain were amplified with a single primer pair so that primer bias was avoided, and molecular barcodes were added to each cDNA molecule. Purified cDNA was joined by T4 RNA Ligase 1 to a 5' RACE adapter carrying a random hexamer and the SP2 sequencing primer site. Second strand synthesis was primed from the SP2 site with Phusion polymerase, using slow temperature ramps to favor optimal annealing. Each molecule's 12-nucleotide barcode consisted of two random hexamer sequences, both added before amplification and joined together. P5 and P7 adapter elements plus a second index were added in a short first PCR, which was followed by an approximately 23-cycle amplification PCR with P5s and P7 primers. In total the libraries went through roughly 29 PCR cycles, after which the libraries were quantified on a Qubit, sized on a Bioanalyzer, and diluted to around 3.9 nM. Normalized libraries were sequenced on an Illumina MiSeq with 2 x 250 paired-end kits. Reverse transcription reactions were cleaned up on MinElute columns and eluted into about 9.5 ul Tris-Cl. The adapter ligations were run for roughly 25 hours at 16 degrees C, and AMPure XP beads at a 1:1 ratio were afterwards used to clean them. The study's processing was this. A modified Decombinator processed the demultiplexed FASTQ files and output V, J, insert and barcode information. Any sequence that shared a barcode yet differed from the dominant sequence was discarded as an error, and the number of original cDNA molecules was estimated by counting barcodes clustered at Levenshtein distance 3. For downstream analyses, the R packages ineq, vegan, igraph and RCytoscape were used, along with IMGT nomenclature and CDR3 definitions. V gene usage was calculated across distinct sequences, with every TCR tallied a single time to avoid skew from clonal expansion. Similarity networks connected unique CDR3 amino acid sequences within a donor whenever two sequences differed by a single Levenshtein edit. The authors compiled published HIV-specific CDR3s (around 90 alpha, just over 700 beta) and CMV-specific CDR3s (more than 12 alpha, 200 to 300 beta) and searched for them in the repertoires. It was shown by random subsampling to size-matched repertoires that the decreased diversity of patients was not caused by their lower sequence numbers. TCRdb took the public reads, trimmed them with fastp at Q25, ran MiXCR for clone calling and kept in-frame beta chains. Identical CDR3 proteins give one entry, which carries the most common genes and DNA. The V and J calls, along with clone size, are taken from TCRdb and not from the paper's own processing. A total of roughly 18,000 distinct CDR3 sequences appear in this sample, 10% to 15% of them only once. Around 10% of the sample goes to the ten largest clones.

A remark on this clonotype: The specificity of this receptor is unknown. No much larger clonotype is one base removed from it; base qualities were not supplied.

The specimen was blood. The TCR sequence derives from an adult in good health. The chain is made from TRBV5-6 and TRBJ1-1; 8 junctional bases match TRBD1. The sequenced DNA is TGTGCCAGCAGGTTGACAGGGGCCTACCCCCTGAACACTGAAGCTTTCTTT. Its protein is CASRLTGAYPLNTEAFF.